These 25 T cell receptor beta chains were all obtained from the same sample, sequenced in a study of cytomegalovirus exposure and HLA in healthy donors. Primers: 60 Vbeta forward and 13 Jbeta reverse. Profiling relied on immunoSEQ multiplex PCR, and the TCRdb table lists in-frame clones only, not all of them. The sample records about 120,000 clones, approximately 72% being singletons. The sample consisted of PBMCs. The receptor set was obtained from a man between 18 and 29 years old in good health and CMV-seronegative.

The CDR3 spells CASSPLVNTQYF. In nucleotides, the CDR3 is TGTGCCAGCAGTCCCTTAGTGAATACGCAGTATTTT. This chain joins TRBV28 and TRBJ2-3, with D hard to call. Germline V gives CDR1 MDHEN, CDR2 SYDVKM. The V end lost 5 bases, the J end lost 7 bases, and 10 bases lay between the germline ends. The CDR3 runs to 12 residues. Variable domain in full (rest from reference TRBV28 and TRBJ2-3): DVKVTQSSRYLVKRTGEKVFLECVQDMDHENMFWYRQDPGLGLRLIYFSYDVKMKEKGDIPEGYSVSREKKERFSLILESASTNQTSMYLCASSPLVNTQYFGPGTRLTVL.

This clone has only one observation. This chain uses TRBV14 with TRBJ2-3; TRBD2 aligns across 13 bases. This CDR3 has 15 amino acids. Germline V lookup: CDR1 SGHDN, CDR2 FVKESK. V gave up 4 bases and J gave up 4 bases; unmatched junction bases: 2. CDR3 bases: TGTGCCAGCAGCCCACTAGCGGGGGGGCCAGATACGCAGTATTTT. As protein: CASSPLAGGPDTQYF.

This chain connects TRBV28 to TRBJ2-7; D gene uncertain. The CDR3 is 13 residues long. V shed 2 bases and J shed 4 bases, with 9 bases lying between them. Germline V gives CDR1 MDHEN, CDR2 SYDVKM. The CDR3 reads CASSLGRLYEQYF. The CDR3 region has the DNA TGTGCCAGCAGTTTAGGCAGGCTATACGAGCAGTACTTC.

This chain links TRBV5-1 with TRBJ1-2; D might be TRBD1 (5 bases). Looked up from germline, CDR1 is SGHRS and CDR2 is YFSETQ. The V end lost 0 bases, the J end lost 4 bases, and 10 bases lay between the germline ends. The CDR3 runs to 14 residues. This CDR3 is CASSLEGKGYGYTF. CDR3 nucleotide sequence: TGCGCCAGCAGCTTGGAGGGGAAGGGCTATGGCTACACCTTC.

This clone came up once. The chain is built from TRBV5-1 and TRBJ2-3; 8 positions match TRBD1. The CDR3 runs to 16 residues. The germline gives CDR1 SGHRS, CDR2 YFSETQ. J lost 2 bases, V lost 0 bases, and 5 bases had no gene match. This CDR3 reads CASSLDLQGATDTQYF. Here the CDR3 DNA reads TGCGCCAGCAGCTTGGATCTCCAGGGGGCCACAGATACGCAGTATTTT.

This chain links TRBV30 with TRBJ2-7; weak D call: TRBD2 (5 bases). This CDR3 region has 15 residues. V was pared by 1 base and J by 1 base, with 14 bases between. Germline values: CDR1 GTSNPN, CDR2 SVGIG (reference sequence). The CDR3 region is CAWSGAEGSSYEQYF. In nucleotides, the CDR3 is TGTGCCTGGAGTGGAGCGGAAGGGAGTTCCTACGAGCAGTACTTC. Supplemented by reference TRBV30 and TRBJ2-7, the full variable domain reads SQTIHQWPATLVQPVGSPLSLECTVEGTSNPNLYWYRQAAGRGLQLLFYSVGIGQISSEVPQNLSASRPQDRQFILSSKKLLLSDSGFYLCAWSGAEGSSYEQYFGPGTRLTVT.

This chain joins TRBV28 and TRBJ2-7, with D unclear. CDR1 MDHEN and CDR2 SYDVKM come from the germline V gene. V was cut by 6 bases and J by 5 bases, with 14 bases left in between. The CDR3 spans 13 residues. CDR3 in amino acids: CASRTTNMDEQYF. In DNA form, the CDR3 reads TGTGCCAGCAGGACGACAAATATGGACGAGCAGTACTTC.

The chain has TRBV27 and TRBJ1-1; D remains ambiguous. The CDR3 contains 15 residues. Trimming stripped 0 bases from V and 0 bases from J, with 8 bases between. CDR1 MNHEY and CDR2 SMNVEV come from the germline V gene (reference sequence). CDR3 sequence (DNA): TGTGCCAGCAGTTTATCCTTACAGATGAACACTGAAGCTTTCTTT. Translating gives CASSLSLQMNTEAFF.

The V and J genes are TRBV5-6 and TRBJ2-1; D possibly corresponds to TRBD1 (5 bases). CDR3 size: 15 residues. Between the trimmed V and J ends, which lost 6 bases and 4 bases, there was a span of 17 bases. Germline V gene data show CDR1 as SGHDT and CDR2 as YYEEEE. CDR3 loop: CASNVVGPRYNEQFF. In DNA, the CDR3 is TGTGCCAGCAACGTTGTGGGGCCTAGGTACAATGAGCAGTTCTTC.

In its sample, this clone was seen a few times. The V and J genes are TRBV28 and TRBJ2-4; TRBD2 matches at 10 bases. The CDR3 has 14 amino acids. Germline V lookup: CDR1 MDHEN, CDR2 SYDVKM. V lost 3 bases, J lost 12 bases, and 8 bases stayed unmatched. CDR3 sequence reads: CASSFQGSGGPQYF. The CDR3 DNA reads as TGTGCCAGCAGTTTCCAGGGTAGCGGGGGGCCTCAGTACTTC.

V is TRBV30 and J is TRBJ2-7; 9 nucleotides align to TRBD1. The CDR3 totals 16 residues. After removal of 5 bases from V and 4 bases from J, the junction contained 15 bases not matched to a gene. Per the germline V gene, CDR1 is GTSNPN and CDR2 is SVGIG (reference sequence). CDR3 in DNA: TGTGCCTGGGCCGGGACAGGGCCCCACGAGAGTTACGAGCAGTACTTC. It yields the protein CAWAGTGPHESYEQYF.

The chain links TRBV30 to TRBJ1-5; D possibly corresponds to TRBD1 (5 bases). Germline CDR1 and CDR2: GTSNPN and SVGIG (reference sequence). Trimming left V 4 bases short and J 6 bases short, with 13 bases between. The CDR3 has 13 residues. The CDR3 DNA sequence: TGTGCCTGGACGGGGGGTGTCGGTCAGCCCCAGCATTTT. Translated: CAWTGGVGQPQHF.

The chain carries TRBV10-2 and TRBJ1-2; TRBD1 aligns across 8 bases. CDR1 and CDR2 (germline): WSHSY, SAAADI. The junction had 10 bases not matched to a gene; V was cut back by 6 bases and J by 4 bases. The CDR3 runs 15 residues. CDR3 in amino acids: CASRQGAEYGYGYTF. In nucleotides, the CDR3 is TGCGCCAGCAGGCAGGGGGCGGAGTATGGCTATGGCTACACCTTC.

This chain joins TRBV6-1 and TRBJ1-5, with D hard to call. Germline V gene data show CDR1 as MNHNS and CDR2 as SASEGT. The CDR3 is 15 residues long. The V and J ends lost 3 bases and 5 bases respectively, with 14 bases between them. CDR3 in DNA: TGTGCCAGCAGTGAGTTCAGTAACCCGTATCAGCCCCAGCATTTT. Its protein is CASSEFSNPYQPQHF.

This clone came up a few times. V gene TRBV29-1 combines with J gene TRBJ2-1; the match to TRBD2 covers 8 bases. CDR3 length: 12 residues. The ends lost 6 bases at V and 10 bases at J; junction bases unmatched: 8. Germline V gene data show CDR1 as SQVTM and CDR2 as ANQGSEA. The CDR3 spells CSVEYKRGEQFF. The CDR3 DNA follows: TGCAGCGTAGAATACAAGCGGGGGGAGCAGTTCTTC.

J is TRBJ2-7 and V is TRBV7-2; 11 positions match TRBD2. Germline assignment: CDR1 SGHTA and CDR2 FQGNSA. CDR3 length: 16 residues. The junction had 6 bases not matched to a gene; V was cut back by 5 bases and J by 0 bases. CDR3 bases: TGTGCCAGCAGCCAAGGACTAGCGGGTTACTCCTACGAGCAGTACTTC. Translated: CASSQGLAGYSYEQYF.

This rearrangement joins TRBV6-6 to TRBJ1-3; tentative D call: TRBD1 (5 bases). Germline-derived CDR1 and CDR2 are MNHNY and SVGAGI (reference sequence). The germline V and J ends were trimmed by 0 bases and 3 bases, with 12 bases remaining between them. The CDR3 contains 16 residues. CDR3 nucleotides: TGTGCCAGCAGTTACTCTACGGGGGGGAATGGAAACACCATATATTTT. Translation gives CASSYSTGGNGNTIYF.

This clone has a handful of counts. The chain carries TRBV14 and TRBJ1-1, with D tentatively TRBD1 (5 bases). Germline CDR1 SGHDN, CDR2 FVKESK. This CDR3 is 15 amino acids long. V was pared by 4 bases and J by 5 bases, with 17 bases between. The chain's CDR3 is CASSPLLGEATEAFF. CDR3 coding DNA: TGTGCCAGCAGCCCACTGCTAGGGGAGGCAACTGAAGCTTTCTTT. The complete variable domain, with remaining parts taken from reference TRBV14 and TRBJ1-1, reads EAGVTQFPSHSVIEKGQTVTLRCDPISGHDNLYWYRRVMGKEIKFLLHFVKESKQDESGMPNNRFLAERTGGTYSTLKVQPAELEDSGVYFCASSPLLGEATEAFFGQGTRLTVV.

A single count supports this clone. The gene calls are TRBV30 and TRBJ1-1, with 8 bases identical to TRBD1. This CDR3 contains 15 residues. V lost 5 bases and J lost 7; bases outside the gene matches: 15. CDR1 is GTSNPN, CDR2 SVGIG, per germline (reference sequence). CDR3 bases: TGTGCCTGGTCCGGTCGACAGGGGATAAGTGGTGAAGCTTTCTTT. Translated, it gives CAWSGRQGISGEAFF.

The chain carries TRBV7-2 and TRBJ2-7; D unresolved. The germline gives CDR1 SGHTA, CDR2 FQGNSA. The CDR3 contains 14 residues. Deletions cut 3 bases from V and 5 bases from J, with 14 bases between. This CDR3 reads CASSFRSGPNEQYF. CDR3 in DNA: TGTGCCAGCAGCTTCAGAAGTGGGCCAAACGAGCAGTACTTC.

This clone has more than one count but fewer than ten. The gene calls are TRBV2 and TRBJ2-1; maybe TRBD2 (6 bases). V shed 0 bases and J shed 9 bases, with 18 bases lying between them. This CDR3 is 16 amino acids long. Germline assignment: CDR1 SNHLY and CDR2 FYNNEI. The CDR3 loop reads CASSEARGRAVGEQFF. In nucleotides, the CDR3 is TGTGCCAGCAGTGAAGCGCGGGGCAGAGCGGTAGGTGAGCAGTTCTTC.

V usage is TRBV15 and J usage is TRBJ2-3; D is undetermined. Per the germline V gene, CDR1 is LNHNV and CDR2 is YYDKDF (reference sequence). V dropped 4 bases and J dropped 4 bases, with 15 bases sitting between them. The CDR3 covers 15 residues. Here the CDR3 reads CATSTTTRISDTQYF. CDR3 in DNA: TGTGCCACCAGCACAACTACCAGAATCTCAGATACGCAGTATTTT.

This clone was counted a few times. In DNA form, the CDR3 reads TGTGCCAGCAGCCCCCTTCGAGGCGGAGGAAACACCATATATTTT. It translates to CASSPLRGGGNTIYF. This sequence joins TRBV4-2 and TRBJ1-3; no clear D. The length of the CDR3 is 15 residues. The V and J ends lost 4 bases and 4 bases respectively, with 14 bases between them. Per the germline V gene, CDR1 is LGHNA and CDR2 is YNFKEQ.

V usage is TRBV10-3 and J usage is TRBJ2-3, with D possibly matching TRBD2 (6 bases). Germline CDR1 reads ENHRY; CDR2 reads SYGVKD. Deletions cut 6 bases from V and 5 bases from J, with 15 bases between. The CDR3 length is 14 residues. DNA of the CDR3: TGTGCCATCAGCGAAGGAGGGCCCGTAGATACGCAGTATTTT. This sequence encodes CAISEGGPVDTQYF.

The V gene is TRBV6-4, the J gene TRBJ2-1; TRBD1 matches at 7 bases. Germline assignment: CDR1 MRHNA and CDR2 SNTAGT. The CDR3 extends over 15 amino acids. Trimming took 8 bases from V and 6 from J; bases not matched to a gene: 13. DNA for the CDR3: TGTGCCAGCCGACTGAGGCAGGGGGATGCCAATGAGCAGTTCTTC. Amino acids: CASRLRQGDANEQFF.